The rows below give T cell receptor beta chains drawn from one sample of a study of beta chain features in type 1 diabetes. Data came from immunoSEQ multiplex PCR; TCRdb stores just in-frame clones and leaves some out. The table has 350,000 to 450,000 clones, less than 15% seen once. Sequencing was carried out using naive CD4+ T cells from blood. Receptors were obtained from a woman under 30 in good health. Both conserved end residues are part of each CDR3. D genes are given only for firm matches. Clone size, where shown, is once, few, many, or a class for clones that have expanded.

-	TRBJ1-5	few	TRBV19	CASSAGGFDQPQHF	TGTGCCAGTAGTGCGGGAGGGTTTGATCAGCCCCAGCATTTT
TRBD2	TRBJ2-1	few	TRBV5-1	CASSPRSGRSTSPNEQFF	TGCGCCAGCAGCCCCAGGAGCGGGAGGTCGACCTCTCCCAATGAGCAGTTCTTC
-	TRBJ2-7	few	TRBV5-1	CASSLTGSYEQYF	TGCGCCAGCAGCTTGACGGGGTCCTACGAGCAGTACTTC
-	TRBJ1-3	few	TRBV30	CAWSGVIGNTIYF	TGTGCCTGGAGTGGCGTCATCGGAAACACCATATATTTT
TRBD2	TRBJ2-4	-	TRBV6-1	CASRSGSWSKNIQYF	TGTGCCAGCAGGAGCGGGAGTTGGTCCAAAAACATTCAGTACTTC
TRBD1	TRBJ2-7	-	TRBV25-1	CASSESGTAYEQYF	TGTGCCAGCAGTGAATCCGGGACAGCCTACGAGCAGTACTTC
-	TRBJ2-7	few	TRBV18	CASSPRSTHEQYF	TGTGCCAGCTCACCAAGGTCGACTCACGAGCAGTACTTC
-	TRBJ2-5	few	TRBV21-1	CASSKKIGLAEETQYF	TGTGCCAGCAGCAAAAAGATAGGACTAGCGGAAGAGACCCAGTACTTC
TRBD2	TRBJ2-5	few	TRBV11-3	CASSRARTSVQETQYF	TGTGCCAGCAGCCGAGCCCGGACTAGCGTACAAGAGACCCAGTACTTC
TRBD2	TRBJ2-7	few	TRBV28	CASSPRSPAGYEQYF	TGTGCCAGCAGCCCCAGGAGCCCAGCGGGGTACGAGCAGTACTTC
TRBD1	TRBJ2-7	few	TRBV4-2	CASSQGDRGSYEQYF	TGTGCCAGCAGCCAAGGGGACAGGGGCTCCTACGAGCAGTACTTC
-	TRBJ2-1	-	TRBV9	CASSLDEERGEQFF	TGTGCCAGCTCTTTAGACGAAGAGAGAGGGGAGCAGTTCTTC
-	TRBJ2-7	few	TRBV2	CASRGHRSSYEQYF	TGTGCCAGCAGGGGACACCGAAGCTCCTACGAGCAGTACTTC
TRBD1	TRBJ2-7	-	TRBV7-9	CASSASQGTGEQYF	TGTGCCAGCAGCGCGAGCCAGGGGACAGGCGAGCAGTACTTC
-	TRBJ2-3	-	TRBV19	CASSPNRLNTQYF	TGTGCCAGTAGTCCGAACCGACTAAATACGCAGTATTTT
-	TRBJ2-3	few	TRBV7-9	CASSLGEPQYF	TGTGCCAGCAGCTTAGGCGAGCCGCAGTATTTT
TRBD1	TRBJ1-1	few	TRBV7-2	CASSFGQDTEAFF	TGTGCCAGCAGCTTCGGACAGGACACTGAAGCTTTCTTT
TRBD2	TRBJ2-1	few	TRBV19	CASSAGLDRYNEQFF	TGTGCCAGTAGCGCGGGACTAGACAGATACAATGAGCAGTTCTTC
-	TRBJ1-1	few	TRBV19	CASSNPGQNTEAFF	TGTGCCAGTAGTAATCCAGGACAGAACACTGAAGCTTTCTTT
-	TRBJ1-2	-	TRBV18	CASSPGESVGYTF	TGTGCCAGCTCCCCCGGGGAATCGGTTGGCTACACCTTC
-	TRBJ1-1	few	TRBV6-5	CASSSGRMNTEAFF	TGTGCCAGCAGTTCAGGTCGTATGAACACTGAAGCTTTCTTT
TRBD1	TRBJ1-2	few	TRBV30	CAWVPRLGQGSGYTF	TGTGCCTGGGTTCCCCGATTGGGACAGGGAAGTGGCTACACCTTC
TRBD1	TRBJ1-2	-	TRBV29-1	CSSRTGVDGYTF	TGCAGCTCTAGGACAGGGGTAGATGGCTACACCTTC
-	TRBJ2-1	-	TRBV29-1	CSVGASEYNEQFF	TGCAGCGTTGGGGCTAGCGAGTACAATGAGCAGTTCTTC
-	TRBJ2-7	few	TRBV4-3	CASSQAFRGSPSYEQYF	TGCGCCAGCAGCCAAGCTTTCAGGGGCTCGCCTTCCTACGAGCAGTACTTC
TRBD2	TRBJ2-3	-	TRBV4-1	CASSHPERESTDTQYF	TGCGCCAGCAGCCACCCCGAGCGGGAGAGCACAGATACGCAGTATTTT
-	TRBJ2-7	-	TRBV6-6	CASSYSAGVGEQYF	TGTGCCAGCAGTTACTCAGCAGGGGTGGGCGAGCAGTACTTC